The 31 T cell receptor beta chains listed next were all sequenced from one sample in a study of spatial heterogeneity in lung cancer. TCRdb analysed the 5' RACE reads with MiXCR anew, one entry per CDR3 protein. The table has around 5,200 distinct CDR3 sequences, 15% to 20% seen once. Notes on the study in general: Higher tumor mutation counts went along with higher counts of expanded intratumoral alpha and beta TCRs.

Their antigens remain unidentified. The time point here: sample taken at primary tumor resection. The specimen comprised lung tumor tissue, sampled at surgery. The receptors originated from a male donor with early-stage non-small cell lung cancer.

This clonotype is categorized as medium-sized. The chain has TRBV5-1 and TRBJ2-7; D may be TRBD1 or TRBD2 (5 bases each). V lost 5 bases and J 6 bases, leaving 18 bases between the germline ends. Germline V gene lookup returns CDR1 SGHRS and CDR2 YFSETQ. This CDR3 is 14 amino acids long. The CDR3 protein is CASRYGTARSEQYF. The CDR3 DNA is TGCGCCAGCAGATACGGGACCGCTCGCAGCGAGCAGTACTTC.

This clonotype counts as medium-sized. The CDR3 bases are TGTGCCAGCGGGGCTAGCGGGGGGGCTTCGGCCAAAAACATTCAGTACTTC. It translates to CASGASGGASAKNIQYF. This rearrangement joins TRBV4-2 to TRBJ2-4; TRBD2 matches 12 bases. CDR1 and CDR2 (germline): LGHNA, YNFKEQ. V trimming: 8 bases; J trimming: 1 base; junction bases outside the gene matches: 9. This CDR3 has 17 amino acids.

This clonotype was seen a few times. An end of the junction differs from the germline gene, which may be a read error. The chain recombines TRBV4-3 with TRBJ2-7; a possible D gene is TRBD2 (6 bases). The CDR3 has 15 residues. Germline loops: CDR1 LGHNA, CDR2 YSLEER. CDR3 sequence reads: CASSQDRVGLYERYF. CDR3 nucleotide sequence: TGCGCCAGCAGCCAAGATAGAGTGGGACTCTACGAGCGGTACTTC.

The CDR3 loop is CASSGRGNQPQHF. The CDR3 bases are TGTGCCAGCAGTGGACGGGGTAATCAGCCCCAGCATTTT. V is TRBV2 and J is TRBJ1-5; D uncertain. This CDR3 has 13 residues. Germline CDR1 SNHLY, CDR2 FYNNEI. Deletions cut 4 bases from V and 4 bases from J, with 8 bases between.

By frequency in the sample, this clonotype is medium-sized. The V and J genes are TRBV12-3 or TRBV12-4 and TRBJ2-1, with 11 bases identical to TRBD2. With V trimmed by 7 bases and J by 1 base, 3 bases remained unmatched. The CDR3 sequence is 15 residues long. Written as DNA, the CDR3 is TGTGCCAGCACCGTAGCGGGAGGGTCCTACAATGAGCAGTTCTTC. It codes for CASTVAGGSYNEQFF.

The chain recombines TRBV3-1 with TRBJ2-1; 11 bases line up with TRBD2. The V gene's germline CDR1 is LGHDT and CDR2 YNNKEL (reference sequence). This CDR3 spans 17 amino acids. The junction had 11 bases not matched to a gene; V was cut back by 3 bases and J by 7 bases. The CDR3 spells CASSHGSSGGGGNEQFF. The CDR3 coding sequence is TGTGCCAGCAGCCACGGGAGTAGCGGGGGGGGCGGAAATGAGCAGTTCTTC.

This clonotype is medium-sized in the sample. The chain recombines TRBV6-1 with TRBJ1-1; D uncertain. The CDR3 length is 12 residues. Germline assignment: CDR1 MNHNS and CDR2 SASEGT. Trimming took off 7 bases at V and 5 bases at J, with 11 bases between the two ends. CDR3 DNA sequence: TGTGCCAGCACCACGAGTTGGACTGAAGCTTTCTTT. Translation gives CASTTSWTEAFF.

By share, this clonotype ranks as medium-sized. The rearrangement links TRBV19 to TRBJ2-6; 7 bases agree with TRBD1. Germline CDR1 is LNHDA and CDR2 is SQIVND (reference sequence). This CDR3 region has 14 residues. After removal of 10 bases from V and 4 bases from J, the junction contained 7 bases not matched to a gene. The CDR3 loop is CATARGLGANVLTF. Written as DNA, the CDR3 is TGTGCCACCGCGAGGGGGCTCGGGGCCAACGTCCTGACTTTC.

The chain uses TRBV19 and TRBJ2-4, with 7 bases matching TRBD1. Trimming at V came to 4 bases and at J to 0 bases, leaving 6 bases not matched to a gene. The CDR3 loop spans 16 amino acids. Germline loops: CDR1 LNHDA, CDR2 SQIVND (reference sequence). CDR3 in DNA: TGTGCCAGTAGTACCGGGGACAGTATAGCCAAAAACATTCAGTACTTC. Translated, it gives CASSTGDSIAKNIQYF.

The chain has TRBV4-3 and TRBJ2-1, with 8 bases that match TRBD2. The CDR3 runs to 16 residues. Unmatched junction bases numbered 2, after V lost 1 base and J lost 0 bases. Germline values: CDR1 LGHNA, CDR2 YSLEER. In DNA, the CDR3 is TGCGCCAGCAGCCAAGTGGCGGGAGGCTCCTACAATGAGCAGTTCTTC. Its translation: CASSQVAGGSYNEQFF.

This clonotype is categorized as medium-sized (0.01 to 0.1%). The chain combines TRBV20-1 with TRBJ2-3, with D uncertain. Between the trimmed V and J ends, which lost 5 bases and 2 bases, there was a span of 8 bases. Germline lookup yields CDR1 DFQATT and CDR2 SNEGSKA (reference sequence). The CDR3 totals 12 residues. The CDR3 loop is CSALSPTDTQYF. The CDR3 DNA follows: TGCAGTGCTCTCAGCCCCACAGATACGCAGTATTTT.

The chain recombines TRBV18 with TRBJ2-7, with 11 bases aligning to TRBD1. J lost 6 bases, V lost 6 bases, and 4 bases had no gene match. CDR1 KGHSH and CDR2 LQKENI come from the germline V gene. The CDR3 length is 13 residues. The CDR3 loop reads CASSADRGLEQYF. The CDR3 DNA reads as TGTGCCAGCTCCGCGGACAGGGGGCTCGAGCAGTACTTC.

The chain carries TRBV19 and TRBJ2-5; no clear D gene. Trimming removed 2 bases at V and 5 bases at J, with 15 bases between. This CDR3 is 15 amino acids long. Germline CDR1 reads LNHDA; CDR2 reads SQIVND (reference sequence). CDR3 DNA sequence: TGTGCCAGTAGTATAATTGGCAGTCCTGGGGAGACCCAGTACTTC. The encoded protein is CASSIIGSPGETQYF.

This clonotype qualifies as medium-sized. The chain is built from TRBV6-5 and TRBJ2-5, with TRBD2 identical over 7 bases. Looked up from germline, CDR1 is MNHEY and CDR2 is SVGAGI. V lost 3 bases and J lost 4; bases outside the gene matches: 8. This CDR3 has 15 residues. The CDR3 sequence: CASSYWGGSGETQYF. The CDR3 coding sequence is TGTGCCAGCAGTTATTGGGGGGGTTCGGGAGAGACCCAGTACTTC.

Only one count was recorded for this clonotype. This chain uses TRBV7-2 with TRBJ2-7, with 12 bases lining up with TRBD1. Germline trimming cut 1 base from V and 9 bases from J; bases unmatched to any gene: 4. Germline V gives CDR1 SGHTA, CDR2 FQGNSA. CDR3 length: 14 amino acids. The CDR3 sequence is CASSLVGTGGRQYF. Written as DNA, the CDR3 is TGTGCCAGCAGCTTAGTGGGGACAGGGGGCCGGCAGTACTTC.

This clonotype is judged medium-sized (0.01 to 0.1%). This chain joins TRBV7-9 and TRBJ2-2; no reliable D call. V lost 6 bases and J lost 6, with 8 bases in between. Germline V gives CDR1 SEHNR, CDR2 FQNEAQ (reference sequence). The CDR3 sequence is 12 residues long. For the CDR3, the DNA is TGTGCCAGCAGAAACACGGCCGGGGAGCTGTTTTTT. Encoded protein: CASRNTAGELFF.

The rearrangement links TRBV7-9 to TRBJ1-4; perhaps TRBD1 as D (5 bases). Per germline, CDR1 SEHNR and CDR2 FQNEAQ (reference sequence). Trimming took 5 bases from V and 2 from J, leaving 12 bases between them. The CDR3 covers 15 residues. CDR3 DNA sequence: TGTGCCAGCAGCCCCGATGGGGGGACTAATGAAAAACTGTTTTTT. This encodes CASSPDGGTNEKLFF.

This clonotype qualifies as medium-sized. The gene calls are TRBV20-1 and TRBJ2-5; 9 bases align to TRBD2. Germline CDR1 DFQATT, CDR2 SNEGSKA (reference sequence). Trimming took 5 bases from V and 4 from J; bases not matched to a gene: 14. The CDR3 is made up of 16 amino acids. CDR3 in amino acids: CSAAPLAGTGGETQYF. DNA for the CDR3: TGCAGTGCTGCTCCCCTAGCGGGGACCGGGGGAGAGACCCAGTACTTC.

This clonotype is medium-sized (0.01 to 0.1%). CDR3 protein: CASSPTPIRTEAFF. CDR3 nucleotide sequence: TGTGCCAGCTCACCAACGCCAATCCGGACTGAAGCTTTCTTT. The V call is TRBV18, the J call TRBJ1-1; unclear D gene. Germline V gene data show CDR1 as KGHSH and CDR2 as LQKENI. V gave up 2 bases and J gave up 5 bases, with 12 bases separating them. This CDR3 comprises 14 residues. Using reference TRBV18 and TRBJ1-1 for the parts outside the CDR3, the full variable domain is NAGVMQNPRHLVRRRGQEARLRCSPMKGHSHVYWYRQLPEEGLKFMVYLQKENIIDESGMPKERFSAEFPKEGPSILRIQQVVRGDSAAYFCASSPTPIRTEAFFGQGTRLTVV.

This clonotype counts as medium-sized. The chain employs TRBV7-2 and TRBJ1-4, with D perhaps matching TRBD1 (6 bases). The V and J ends lost 0 bases and 0 bases respectively, with 11 bases between them. This CDR3 has 17 residues. Per the germline V gene, CDR1 is SGHTA and CDR2 is FQGNSA. In nucleotides, the CDR3 is TGTGCCAGCAGCTTAGCTGGGGGGGCGACAACTAATGAAAAACTGTTTTTT. This encodes CASSLAGGATTNEKLFF.

By proportion, this clonotype is medium-sized. DNA of the CDR3: TGCAGCGTTGAGGAGGGGGCGAGGGAAAAACTGTTTTTT. Translation: CSVEEGAREKLFF. The chain employs TRBV29-1 and TRBJ1-4; TRBD1 agrees at 7 bases. V dropped 3 bases and J dropped 8; count of bases not matched to a gene: 6. The CDR3 extends over 13 amino acids. Per germline, CDR1 SQVTM and CDR2 ANQGSEA.

This clonotype has only a few counts. The chain recombines TRBV7-8 with TRBJ1-6; D gene unclear. V was clipped by 4 bases and J by 8 bases, with 3 bases between them. The CDR3 runs 11 residues. The germline V gene has CDR1 SGHVS and CDR2 FQNEAQ. The CDR3 loop is CASSSDSPLHF. The CDR3 nucleotides read TGTGCCAGCAGCTCAGATTCACCCCTCCACTTT.

Judged by abundance, this clonotype is medium-sized. V and J are TRBV19 and TRBJ1-5; TRBD1 matches at 8 bases. V trimming: 5 bases; J trimming: 5 bases; junction bases outside the gene matches: 8. Germline CDR1 is LNHDA and CDR2 is SQIVND (reference sequence). CDR3 length: 15 amino acids. The CDR3 protein is CASSEDRGRHQPQHF. Written as DNA, the CDR3 is TGTGCCAGTAGTGAAGACAGGGGAAGGCATCAGCCCCAGCATTTT. The full variable domain, its missing parts supplied by reference TRBV19 and TRBJ1-5, is DGGITQSPKYLFRKEGQNVTLSCEQNLNHDAMYWYRQDPGQGLRLIYYSQIVNDFQKGDIAEGYSVSREKKESFPLTVTSAQKNPTAFYLCASSEDRGRHQPQHFGDGTRLSIL.

The V and J genes are TRBV5-6 and TRBJ2-5, with D possibly TRBD2 on 5 matching bases. The CDR3 is 14 amino acids. The germline V gene encodes CDR1 SGHDT and CDR2 YYEEEE. The V end lost 3 bases, the J end lost 5 bases, and 14 bases lay between the germline ends. The CDR3 loop is CASSSSSVRETQYF. The CDR3 coding sequence is TGTGCCAGCAGCTCAAGTAGCGTGCGGGAGACCCAGTACTTC. The whole variable domain, remainder taken from reference TRBV5-6 and TRBJ2-5, is DAGVTQSPTHLIKTRGQQVTLRCSPKSGHDTVSWYQQALGQGPQFIFQYYEEEERQRGNFPDRFSGHQFPNYSSELNVNALLLGDSALYLCASSSSSVRETQYFGPGTRLLVL.

By proportion, this clonotype is medium-sized (0.01 to 0.1%). The rearrangement joins TRBV12-3 or TRBV12-4 to TRBJ1-1; 7 bases line up with TRBD1. V shed 8 bases and J 1 base; nucleotides not matched to a gene: 19. This CDR3 is 18 amino acids long. Here the CDR3 DNA reads TGTGCCAGCCGCTCCAATGTGATCCGGGACAGAACGAACACTGAAGCTTTCTTT. Amino acids: CASRSNVIRDRTNTEAFF.

The rearrangement links TRBV7-8 to TRBJ2-1; D uncertain. Germline V gives CDR1 SGHVS, CDR2 FQNEAQ. Trimming left V 4 bases short and J 4 bases short, with 14 bases between. The CDR3 consists of 15 residues. CDR3 nucleotides: TGTGCCAGCAGCTCCGTAACAAGTCGGTACAATGAGCAGTTCTTC. This encodes CASSSVTSRYNEQFF. The full variable domain, its missing parts supplied by reference TRBV7-8 and TRBJ2-1, is GAGVSQSPRYKVAKRGQDVALRCDPISGHVSLFWYQQALGQGPEFLTYFQNEAQLDKSGLPSDRFFAERPEGSVSTLKIQRTQQEDSAVYLCASSSVTSRYNEQFFGPGTRLTVL.

Relative to its sample, this clonotype is medium-sized. Here the CDR3 reads CASSLWGTISYEQYF. The CDR3 DNA reads as TGTGCCAGCAGCCTATGGGGCACTATCTCCTACGAGCAGTACTTC. J is TRBJ2-7 and V is TRBV28; possibly TRBD1 for D (5 bases). The CDR3 runs to 15 residues. Between the trimmed V and J ends, which lost 6 bases and 0 bases, there was a span of 15 bases. Germline V gives CDR1 MDHEN, CDR2 SYDVKM.

This clonotype turned up a few times. This chain connects TRBV30 to TRBJ1-3; D gene ambiguous. The ends were cut back, 3 bases at V and 4 bases at J, with 13 bases in the middle. The CDR3 length is 14 residues. Germline CDR1 GTSNPN, CDR2 SVGIG (reference sequence). The CDR3 coding sequence is TGTGCCTGGAGCCGAATGAGCCCCGGAAACACCATATATTTT. It is translated as CAWSRMSPGNTIYF.

The V call is TRBV6-5, the J call TRBJ2-7; D is ambiguous. V dropped 7 bases and J dropped 0 bases, with 13 bases sitting between them. The germline CDR1 and CDR2 sequences are MNHEY and SVGAGI. The CDR3 length is 14 residues. The CDR3 loop is CASMRSQSSYEQYF. For the CDR3, the DNA is TGTGCCAGCATGAGGTCTCAGAGCTCCTACGAGCAGTACTTC.

This clonotype appeared a few times. This chain uses TRBV28 with TRBJ2-1; either TRBD1 or TRBD2 may supply D (5 bases each). Per the germline V gene, CDR1 is MDHEN and CDR2 is SYDVKM. The CDR3 loop spans 13 amino acids. V lost 4 bases to trimming and J lost 7 bases, with 11 bases between them. The CDR3 loop reads CASSWDAENEQFF. CDR3 bases: TGTGCCAGCAGTTGGGACGCCGAGAATGAGCAGTTCTTC.

The chain carries TRBV12-3 or TRBV12-4 and TRBJ2-2, with TRBD2 matching over 7 bases. CDR3 length: 16 residues. V was pared by 4 bases and J by 6 bases, with 11 bases of the junction left unmatched. The CDR3: CASSSPGLGGAGELFF. The CDR3 DNA follows: TGTGCCAGCAGTTCACCGGGACTGGGAGGGGCCGGGGAGCTGTTTTTT.